Listed below are T cell receptor beta chains from one sample, sequenced in a study of blood T cell repertoires in COVID-19. This table comes from immunoSEQ multiplex PCR, and its TCRdb copy is limited to in-frame clones, with some not included. The sample records under 500,000 clones, around 88% being singletons. The sequencing input was peripheral blood. These receptors were collected from a woman aged 25 to 39 with acute or convalescent COVID-19. The CDR3 runs from the conserved cysteine through the conserved F or W. D genes are given only for firm matches. Not all rows give a size; the values are once, few, many and, for expanded clones, a class.

d_gene,v_gene,j_gene,abundance,CDR3aa,CDR3nt
.,TRBV19,TRBJ1-1,.,CATREYKGDAEAFF,TGTGCCACCAGGGAATATAAGGGCGACGCTGAAGCTTTCTTT
TRBD2,TRBV24-1,TRBJ2-1,.,CATSDPGLSNEQFF,TGTGCCACCAGTGACCCGGGACTAAGCAATGAGCAGTTCTTC
.,TRBV2,TRBJ1-2,.,CASDPGNYGYTF,TGTGCCAGCGATCCGGGAAACTATGGCTACACCTTC
TRBD2,TRBV5-1,TRBJ2-5,.,CASSHGLAEETQYF,TGCGCCAGCAGCCACGGACTAGCGGAAGAGACCCAGTACTTC
.,TRBV2,TRBJ1-5,few,CASSLTRSNQPQHF,TGTGCCAGCAGCCTCACACGTAGCAATCAGCCCCAGCATTTT
TRBD1,TRBV9,TRBJ2-7,.,CASSVSGTGSSYEQYF,TGTGCCAGCAGCGTCTCCGGGACAGGAAGCTCCTACGAGCAGTACTTC
.,TRBV7-6,TRBJ2-3,.,CASSLRGLIDTQYF,TGTGCCAGCAGCTTACGAGGGCTGATAGATACGCAGTATTTT
.,TRBV21-1,TRBJ2-7,.,CASSKYPSSYEQYF,TGTGCCAGCAGCAAGTATCCGTCCTCCTACGAGCAGTACTTC
.,TRBV28,TRBJ1-6,few,CASSLGQDGLHF,TGTGCCAGCAGTCTGGGCCAGGATGGACTCCACTTT
.,TRBV19,TRBJ1-4,.,CASSILGQPNEKLFF,TGTGCCAGTAGTATACTTGGACAGCCTAATGAAAAACTGTTTTTT
.,TRBV19,TRBJ1-1,.,CASSIGGGAREAFF,TGTGCCAGTAGTATAGGAGGGGGGGCGCGTGAAGCTTTCTTT
.,TRBV19,TRBJ1-5,.,CASSTLPGALGQPQHF,TGTGCCAGTAGTACGCTCCCAGGGGCACTAGGTCAGCCCCAGCATTTT
TRBD1,TRBV4-1,TRBJ2-5,.,CASSRSGQDTEGQYF,TGCGCCAGCAGCCGATCGGGACAGGACACCGAGGGCCAGTACTTC
TRBD1,TRBV15,TRBJ1-5,.,CATSRDRGSNQPQHF,TGCGCCACCAGCAGAGACAGGGGAAGCAATCAGCCCCAGCATTTT
TRBD1,TRBV4-1,TRBJ2-2,.,CASSHRTGDTGELFF,TGCGCCAGCAGCCACCGGACAGGGGACACCGGGGAGCTGTTTTTT
TRBD2,TRBV6-5,TRBJ2-7,once,CASRFSGEPSYEQYF,TGTGCCAGCAGGTTCAGCGGGGAACCCTCCTACGAGCAGTACTTC
.,TRBV27,TRBJ2-1,once,CASSSRDSSYNEQFF,TGTGCCAGCAGTTCGCGGGACAGCTCCTACAATGAGCAGTTCTTC
TRBD2,TRBV5-1,TRBJ2-1,.,CASSSPSGGASKGQEQFF,TGCGCCAGCAGCTCCCCTAGCGGGGGGGCCTCTAAGGGGCAGGAGCAGTTCTTC
TRBD1,TRBV7-6,TRBJ2-1,.,CASSLRTGSSYNEQFF,TGTGCCAGCAGCTTGCGGACAGGAAGCTCCTACAATGAGCAGTTCTTC
TRBD2,TRBV4-1,TRBJ2-3,.,CASSQGLAGVDTQYF,TGCGCCAGCAGCCAGGGACTAGCGGGGGTAGATACGCAGTATTTT
.,TRBV28,TRBJ2-5,.,CASGLGGGDTETQYF,TGTGCCAGCGGCCTAGGGGGCGGGGATACAGAGACCCAGTACTTC
.,TRBV6-5,TRBJ1-2,once,CASNLAWEAGYGYTF,TGTGCCAGCAACTTAGCCTGGGAGGCCGGCTATGGCTACACCTTC
TRBD1,TRBV7-9,TRBJ2-3,.,CASSLERDRVVYF,TGTGCCAGCAGCTTAGAGCGGGACAGGGTGGTGTATTTT
TRBD2,TRBV5-6,TRBJ2-1,.,CASSWTGTSGGNEQFF,TGTGCCAGCAGCTGGACCGGGACTAGCGGGGGCAATGAGCAGTTCTTC
.,TRBV18,TRBJ1-1,.,CASSSSGNTEAFF,TGTGCCAGCTCATCCTCAGGAAACACTGAAGCTTTCTTT
.,TRBV21-1,TRBJ2-3,once,CARDRGGAPNTQYF,TGTGCCAGGGATCGGGGGGGCGCTCCTAATACGCAGTATTTT
TRBD1,TRBV6-1,TRBJ1-5,.,CASSEYRGRGNQPQHF,TGTGCCAGCAGTGAGTACAGGGGGCGAGGCAATCAGCCCCAGCATTTT
TRBD2,TRBV7-6,TRBJ2-7,few,CASSLGPILAGGIPYEQYF,TGTGCCAGCAGCTTAGGCCCGATTTTAGCGGGGGGCATCCCCTACGAGCAGTACTTC
.,TRBV7-2,TRBJ2-1,once,CASSLTHPSGQFF,TGTGCCAGCAGCTTAACCCATCCTAGTGGACAGTTCTTC
TRBD1,TRBV5-1,TRBJ2-7,.,CASSLAGQFSYEQYF,TGCGCCAGCAGCTTGGCGGGACAGTTCTCCTACGAGCAGTACTTC
.,TRBV5-1,TRBJ1-1,once,CASSPPSYKNTEAFF,TGCGCCAGCAGCCCGCCGAGCTATAAGAACACTGAAGCTTTCTTT